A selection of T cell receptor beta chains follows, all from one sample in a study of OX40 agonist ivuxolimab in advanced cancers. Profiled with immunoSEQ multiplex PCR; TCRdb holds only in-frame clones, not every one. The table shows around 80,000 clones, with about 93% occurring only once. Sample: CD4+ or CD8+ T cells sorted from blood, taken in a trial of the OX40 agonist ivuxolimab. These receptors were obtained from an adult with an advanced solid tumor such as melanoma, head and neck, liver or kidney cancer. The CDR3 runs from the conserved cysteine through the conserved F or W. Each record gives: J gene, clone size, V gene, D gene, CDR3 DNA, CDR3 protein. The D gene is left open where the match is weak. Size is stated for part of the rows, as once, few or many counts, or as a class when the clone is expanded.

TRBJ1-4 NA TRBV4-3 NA TGCGCCAGCAGCCCATTTGACGCTCCTAATGAAAAACTGTTTTTT CASSPFDAPNEKLFF
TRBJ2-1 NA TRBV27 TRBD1 TGTGCCAGCAGTTTAAACAGGGGGGTCTCCTACAATGAGCAGTTCTTC CASSLNRGVSYNEQFF
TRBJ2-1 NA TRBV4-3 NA TGCGCCAGCAGCCAAGATAGGATGAAAGGGGCCTACAATGAGCAGTTCTTC CASSQDRMKGAYNEQFF
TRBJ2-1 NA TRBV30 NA TGTGCCTGGACGGAGGTGGAGCAGTTCTTC CAWTEVEQFF
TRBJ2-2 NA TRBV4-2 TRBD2 TGTGCCAGCAGCCAAGACGGCGGGGGGGACACCGGGGAGCTGTTTTTT CASSQDGGGDTGELFF
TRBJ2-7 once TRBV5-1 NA TGCGCCAGCAGGGCAGGTCGTAAGAACTACTACGAGCAGTACTTC CASRAGRKNYYEQYF
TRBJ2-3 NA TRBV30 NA TGTGCCTGGAGAAGAGCTGTGGGGCTTACAGATACGCAGTATTTT CAWRRAVGLTDTQYF
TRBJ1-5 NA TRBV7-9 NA TGTGCCAGCAGCTCCGGTTATGATAGCAATCAGCCCCAGCATTTT CASSSGYDSNQPQHF
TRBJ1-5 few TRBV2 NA TGTGCCAGCGGGCCTTATAGCAATCAGCCCCAGCATTTT CASGPYSNQPQHF
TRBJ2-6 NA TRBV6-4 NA TGTGCCAGCAGTAAAGACAGGCTCTCTTCTGGGGCCAACGTCCTGACTTTC CASSKDRLSSGANVLTF
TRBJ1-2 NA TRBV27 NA TGTGCCAGCAGTCCGACAGGTCCCTATGGCTACACCTTC CASSPTGPYGYTF
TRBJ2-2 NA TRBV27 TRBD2 TGTGCCAGCAGTATCACTAGCGGGGGGCCCGGAGACACCGGGGAGCTGTTTTTT CASSITSGGPGDTGELFF
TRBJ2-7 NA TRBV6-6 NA TGTGCCAGCAGTTACCTTTACCTGACAGTCACCTACGAGCAGTACTTC CASSYLYLTVTYEQYF
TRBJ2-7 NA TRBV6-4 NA TGTGCCAGCGGACTTAAATACGAGCAGTACTTC CASGLKYEQYF
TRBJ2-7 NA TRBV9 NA TGTGCCAGCAGCGTAGTCGGCAGTACCTACGAGCAGTACTTC CASSVVGSTYEQYF
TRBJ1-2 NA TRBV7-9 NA TGTGCCAGCAGCCCGACCGGGGGTGACTATGGCTACACCTTC CASSPTGGDYGYTF
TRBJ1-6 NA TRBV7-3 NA TGTGCCAGCAGCTTAACAGGGATTGATTCACCCCTCCACTTT CASSLTGIDSPLHF
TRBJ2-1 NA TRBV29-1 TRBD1 TGCAGCGTGTCCACTTTACAGACAGGGGTGTTCTACAATGAGCAGTTCTTC CSVSTLQTGVFYNEQFF
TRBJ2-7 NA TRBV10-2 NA TGCGCCAGCCTTACGTTGGAGGAGGGGGGCTACGAGCAGTACTTC CASLTLEEGGYEQYF
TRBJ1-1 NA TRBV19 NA TGTGCCAGTAGTATAACCGGTGGGGCCACTGAAGCTTTCTTT CASSITGGATEAFF
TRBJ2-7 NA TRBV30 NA TGTGCCTGGAGTGTAGGACTCCCTGAGAACGAGCAGTACTTC CAWSVGLPENEQYF
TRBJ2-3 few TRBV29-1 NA TGCAGCGTTGAATCAGGGGTTGGTACGCAGTATTTT CSVESGVGTQYF
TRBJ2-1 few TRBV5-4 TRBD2 TGTGCCAGCAGCTTGAGACTAGCGGCTATCAATGAGCAGTTCTTC CASSLRLAAINEQFF
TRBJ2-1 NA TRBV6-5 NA TGTGCCAGCAGTTACGGGAGGGGGAATGAGCAGTTCTTC CASSYGRGNEQFF
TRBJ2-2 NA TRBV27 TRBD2 TGTGCCAGCTCCATCTTAGCGGGAGGCCTGGGTGGGGAGCTGTTTTTT CASSILAGGLGGELFF
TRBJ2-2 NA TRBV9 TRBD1 TGTGCCAGCAGCCAACCGCCCGGGACAGACAACACCGGGGAGCTGTTTTTT CASSQPPGTDNTGELFF
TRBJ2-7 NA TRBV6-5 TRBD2 TGTGCCAGCAGTCCAGGGTTAGCGGGACCCGAGCAGTACTTC CASSPGLAGPEQYF
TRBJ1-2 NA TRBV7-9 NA TGTGCCAGCAGCTCGACAGTCGACTATGGCTACACCTTC CASSSTVDYGYTF
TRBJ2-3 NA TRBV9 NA TGTGCCAGCAGCGCCCATAGGAGCACAGATACGCAGTATTTT CASSAHRSTDTQYF
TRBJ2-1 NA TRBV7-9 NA TGTGCCAGCAGCTTTCGTGTCAGAGACTACAATGAGCAGTTCTTC CASSFRVRDYNEQFF
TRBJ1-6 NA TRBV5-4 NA TGTGCCAGCAGCCCCGGGGGTAATTCACCCCTCCACTTT CASSPGGNSPLHF
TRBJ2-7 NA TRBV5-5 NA TGTGCCAGCAGCTTGGAACCCTACGAGCAGTACTTC CASSLEPYEQYF
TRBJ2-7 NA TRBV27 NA TGTGCCAGCAGTTTAAGGGGAATTTCCTACGAGCAGTACTTC CASSLRGISYEQYF
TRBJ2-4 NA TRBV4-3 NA TGCGCCAGCACCTCAAGTTGGAGGAAATACCCAGCCCTCGCCAAAAACATTCAGTACTTC CASTSSWRKYPALAKNIQYF
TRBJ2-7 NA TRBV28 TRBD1 TGTGCCAGCAGGTGGGGACAGGGTATCTACGAGCAGTACTTC CASRWGQGIYEQYF
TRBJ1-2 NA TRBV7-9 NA TGTGCCAGCAGCTTAGTTGGGCAGCCAGCCTATGGCCACACCTTC CASSLVGQPAYGHTF
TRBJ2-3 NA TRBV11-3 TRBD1 TGTGCCAGCAGCTTAGGACAGGGCGGCACAGATACGCAGTATTTT CASSLGQGGTDTQYF
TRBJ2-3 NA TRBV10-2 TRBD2 TGCGCCAGCAGTGGACTAGCGGGGGTAAGGACAGATACGCAGTATTTT CASSGLAGVRTDTQYF
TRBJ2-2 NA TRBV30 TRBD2 TGTGCCTGGAGAGGTCGAGCGGGAGTCGGGACCGGGGAGCTGTTTTTT CAWRGRAGVGTGELFF
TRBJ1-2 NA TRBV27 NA TGTGCCAGCAGTTTAGATGGGGCGCAGGGCTACACCTTC CASSLDGAQGYTF
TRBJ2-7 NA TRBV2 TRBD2 TGTGCCAGCAGTGACTCGGGCGGGAGCCGCCCCTACGAGCAGTACTTC CASSDSGGSRPYEQYF
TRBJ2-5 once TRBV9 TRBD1 TGTGCCAGCAGCGAGGGGACAGGTCGTCTTCTTCAAGAGACCCAGTACTTC CASSEGTGRLLQETQYF
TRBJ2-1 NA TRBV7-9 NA TGTGCCAGCAGCTTAGTCGGCGGAGAAGCCTACAATGAGCAGTTCTTC CASSLVGGEAYNEQFF
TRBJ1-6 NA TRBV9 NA TGTGCCAGCAGCGTAGGGGCAGGGAGCTCCTATAATTCACCCCTCCACTTT CASSVGAGSSYNSPLHF
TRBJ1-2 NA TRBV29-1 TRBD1 TGCAGCGTAGCGGGACAGCCAGTAGGCTATGGCTACACCTTC CSVAGQPVGYGYTF
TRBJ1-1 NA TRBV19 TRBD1 TGTGCCAGTAGTCTGGGACAGGGGAGTTACACTGAAGCTTTCTTT CASSLGQGSYTEAFF
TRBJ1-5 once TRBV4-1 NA TGCGCCAGCAGCCAAGCCTACAATCAGCCCCAGCATTTT CASSQAYNQPQHF
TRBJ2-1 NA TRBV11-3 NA TGTGCCAGCAGCAACTGGGACCCCCCCGACAATGAGCAGTTCTTC CASSNWDPPDNEQFF
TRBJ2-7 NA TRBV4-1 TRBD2 TGCGCCAGCAGCTACCGGGGGGACCCGACCTACGAGCAGTACTTC CASSYRGDPTYEQYF
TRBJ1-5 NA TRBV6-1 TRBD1 TGTGCCAGCAGTGAAGTTCGACAGGGGGTTTCAACCAGCTTCTATAGCAATCAGCCCCAGCATTTT CASSEVRQGVSTSFYSNQPQHF